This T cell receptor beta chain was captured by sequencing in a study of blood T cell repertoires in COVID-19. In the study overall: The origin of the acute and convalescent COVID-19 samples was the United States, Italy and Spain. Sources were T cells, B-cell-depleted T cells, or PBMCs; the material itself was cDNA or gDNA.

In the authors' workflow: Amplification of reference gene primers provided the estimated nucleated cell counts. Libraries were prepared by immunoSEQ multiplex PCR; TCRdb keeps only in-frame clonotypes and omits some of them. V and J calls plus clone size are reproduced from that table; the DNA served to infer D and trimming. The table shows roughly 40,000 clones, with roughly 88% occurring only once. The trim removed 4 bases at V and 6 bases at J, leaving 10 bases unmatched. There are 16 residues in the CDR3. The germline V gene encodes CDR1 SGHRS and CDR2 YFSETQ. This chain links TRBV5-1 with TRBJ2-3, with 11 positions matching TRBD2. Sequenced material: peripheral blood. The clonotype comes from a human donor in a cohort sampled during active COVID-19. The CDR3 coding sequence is TGCGCCAGCAGCCCCCCTAGCGGGGGGCTGGAGGATACGCAGTATTTT. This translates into CASSPPSGGLEDTQYF.